The following is a TCR beta chain sequence with its context. The antigen it recognizes is unknown. No much larger clone is present one base from it, and per-base qualities are unavailable. TCR CDR3 regions were amplified from genomic DNA by multiplex PCR using the deep immunoSEQ assay. Genomic DNA extracted from each cell subset was distributed evenly over all wells of several immunoSEQ 96-well plates, and each plate served as one replicate. For sorted subsets, roughly 200 ng genomic DNA, equal to 30,000 to 35,000 T cell genomes, was loaded into each replicate PCR. The purified libraries were quantified using a Qubit 3.0 fluorometer, sized with a Bioanalyzer 2100, and then quantified again using the KAPA Library Quantification kit. Each immunoSEQ 96-well plate was sequenced on its own single-read 150-cycle Illumina NextSeq 550 flow cell. In the authors' own workflow: The immunoSEQ output contained only junctional sequences without quality scores, so filtering could not match that applied to full-length reads. To assign V/J genes and CDR3, sequences were annotated against IMGT germline references using PyIR, a Python wrapper for IgBLAST v1.9. Any read was removed if the V/J assignment was weak (E-value above 1e-6), the CDR3 was missing, or the read contained stop codons, out-of-frame junctions, or ambiguous translated residues. A V3J clonotype was defined by an identical inferred V gene, J gene, and CDR3 amino acid sequence. The percentage overlap between two repertoires was calculated by dividing the number of shared unique clonotypes by the size of the smaller repertoire. RTK rarefaction, the Chao1 estimator, and Recon v2.1 estimates of unobserved clonotypes were used to assess repertoire richness. Generation probabilities were computed with OLGA for all TCRbeta clonotypes obtained by the gDNA method from four donors. What TCRdb holds here is the immuneACCESS table cut down to in-frame rearrangements. Part of the clones is not present; checked against another copy, under half of the missing clones reflect an unresolved V gene, and the others are unexplained. Clone size and V and J calls were adopted from that table, with D and trimming inferred from the DNA. The sample records around 2,000,000 clones, roughly 91% of which are singletons. Roughly 1.8% of the sample is in the top ten clones.

CD8 naive samples were CD45RO-negative cells positively selected for CCR7, giving a CD45RA+CCR7+ population that excluded TemRA cells. The donors were healthy, HIV-negative adults with no recently reported acute infections or vaccinations. All donors were Caucasian adults living in Nashville, Tennessee, USA. Blood was collected by leukapheresis, and PBMCs were isolated by Ficoll-Histopaque density gradient centrifugation and then cryopreserved in liquid nitrogen vapor phase. Analytical flow cytometry was used to check the purity and quantity of every magnetically sorted T cell population. Each sorted fraction had its genomic DNA isolated and then quantified by UV absorbance on a Nanodrop 2000c. From the cysteine through the phenylalanine, the CDR3 covers 11 amino acids. The CDR3 DNA has 33 bases and is translated from base 1. In the germline V gene (reference sequence), CDR1 corresponds to SGHKS and CDR2 to YYEKEE. The junction carries 4 bases between V and J, which are trimmed by 1 base and 5 bases respectively.

This record comes from a study of shared clonotypes between healthy human individuals (dated by TCRdb to the early 2020s). Concerning the study at large: Three men and two women, aged 18 to 49 years, made up the cohort. To increase sequencing depth and limit assay-specific biases, TCR repertoire library preparation and sequencing were carried out by different laboratories using diverse techniques. Leukapheresis yielded between about 0.9 and 9.5 billion PBMCs per donor. For each donor, CD4 naive and CD4 memory were each given three plates, CD8 naive was given two plates, and CD8 memory was given one plate. To estimate repertoire size and how much clonotype sharing occurs between individuals, the study deeply sequenced the blood TCR repertoires of roughly 5 healthy adults.

General findings and caveats noted by the study authors: Because the study included a small number of donors, the genetic and exposure-history diversity represented was limited. Compared with non-shared clonotypes, clonotypes shared by all four sorted-subset donors had higher generation probabilities. Pairwise subsampling led to the expectation that sequencing depth would affect the degree of clonotype sharing among donors. Larger estimated clonotype richness was generally found for naive subsets than for memory subsets. Incomplete sequencing was indicated by rarefaction of sorted-subset datasets, despite the large sequencing depth. When a handful of donors were compared, the shared fraction of clonotypes was about 5% for naive CD4, around 4% for naive CD8, 2.3% for memory CD4, and 0.35% to 0.5% for memory CD8. Sampling was restricted to blood, and TCR repertoires in tissues likely differ from the TCR repertoires found in blood.

This receptor was identified in a man aged 18 to 30 in good health. Some clones in this sample may be carry-over from other donors' samples. The rearrangement joined TRBV5-5 to TRBJ2-7, with the identity of the D gene unclear. The sequenced sample was naive CD8+ T cells from PBMCs. The cell subset or site tag for this specimen amounts to: CD45RA+CCR7+. The nucleotide sequence is given as TGTGCCAGCAGCTTGCGCAACGAGCAGTACTTC. Its protein reads: CASSLRNEQYF.